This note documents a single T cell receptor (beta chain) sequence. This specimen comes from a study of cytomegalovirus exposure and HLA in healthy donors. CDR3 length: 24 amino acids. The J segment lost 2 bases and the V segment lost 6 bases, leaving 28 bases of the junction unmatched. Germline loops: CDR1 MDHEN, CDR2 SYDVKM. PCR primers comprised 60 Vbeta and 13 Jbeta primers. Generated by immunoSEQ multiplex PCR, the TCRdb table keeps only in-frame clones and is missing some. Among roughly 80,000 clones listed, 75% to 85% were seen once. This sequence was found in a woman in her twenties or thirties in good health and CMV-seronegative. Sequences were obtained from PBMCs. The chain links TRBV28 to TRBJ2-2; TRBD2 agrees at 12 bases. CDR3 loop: CASSPMGLAGGSMGTRLNTGELFF. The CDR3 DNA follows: TGTGCCAGCAGCCCGATGGGCCTAGCGGGAGGGTCAATGGGCACTCGACTCAACACCGGGGAGCTGTTTTTT.